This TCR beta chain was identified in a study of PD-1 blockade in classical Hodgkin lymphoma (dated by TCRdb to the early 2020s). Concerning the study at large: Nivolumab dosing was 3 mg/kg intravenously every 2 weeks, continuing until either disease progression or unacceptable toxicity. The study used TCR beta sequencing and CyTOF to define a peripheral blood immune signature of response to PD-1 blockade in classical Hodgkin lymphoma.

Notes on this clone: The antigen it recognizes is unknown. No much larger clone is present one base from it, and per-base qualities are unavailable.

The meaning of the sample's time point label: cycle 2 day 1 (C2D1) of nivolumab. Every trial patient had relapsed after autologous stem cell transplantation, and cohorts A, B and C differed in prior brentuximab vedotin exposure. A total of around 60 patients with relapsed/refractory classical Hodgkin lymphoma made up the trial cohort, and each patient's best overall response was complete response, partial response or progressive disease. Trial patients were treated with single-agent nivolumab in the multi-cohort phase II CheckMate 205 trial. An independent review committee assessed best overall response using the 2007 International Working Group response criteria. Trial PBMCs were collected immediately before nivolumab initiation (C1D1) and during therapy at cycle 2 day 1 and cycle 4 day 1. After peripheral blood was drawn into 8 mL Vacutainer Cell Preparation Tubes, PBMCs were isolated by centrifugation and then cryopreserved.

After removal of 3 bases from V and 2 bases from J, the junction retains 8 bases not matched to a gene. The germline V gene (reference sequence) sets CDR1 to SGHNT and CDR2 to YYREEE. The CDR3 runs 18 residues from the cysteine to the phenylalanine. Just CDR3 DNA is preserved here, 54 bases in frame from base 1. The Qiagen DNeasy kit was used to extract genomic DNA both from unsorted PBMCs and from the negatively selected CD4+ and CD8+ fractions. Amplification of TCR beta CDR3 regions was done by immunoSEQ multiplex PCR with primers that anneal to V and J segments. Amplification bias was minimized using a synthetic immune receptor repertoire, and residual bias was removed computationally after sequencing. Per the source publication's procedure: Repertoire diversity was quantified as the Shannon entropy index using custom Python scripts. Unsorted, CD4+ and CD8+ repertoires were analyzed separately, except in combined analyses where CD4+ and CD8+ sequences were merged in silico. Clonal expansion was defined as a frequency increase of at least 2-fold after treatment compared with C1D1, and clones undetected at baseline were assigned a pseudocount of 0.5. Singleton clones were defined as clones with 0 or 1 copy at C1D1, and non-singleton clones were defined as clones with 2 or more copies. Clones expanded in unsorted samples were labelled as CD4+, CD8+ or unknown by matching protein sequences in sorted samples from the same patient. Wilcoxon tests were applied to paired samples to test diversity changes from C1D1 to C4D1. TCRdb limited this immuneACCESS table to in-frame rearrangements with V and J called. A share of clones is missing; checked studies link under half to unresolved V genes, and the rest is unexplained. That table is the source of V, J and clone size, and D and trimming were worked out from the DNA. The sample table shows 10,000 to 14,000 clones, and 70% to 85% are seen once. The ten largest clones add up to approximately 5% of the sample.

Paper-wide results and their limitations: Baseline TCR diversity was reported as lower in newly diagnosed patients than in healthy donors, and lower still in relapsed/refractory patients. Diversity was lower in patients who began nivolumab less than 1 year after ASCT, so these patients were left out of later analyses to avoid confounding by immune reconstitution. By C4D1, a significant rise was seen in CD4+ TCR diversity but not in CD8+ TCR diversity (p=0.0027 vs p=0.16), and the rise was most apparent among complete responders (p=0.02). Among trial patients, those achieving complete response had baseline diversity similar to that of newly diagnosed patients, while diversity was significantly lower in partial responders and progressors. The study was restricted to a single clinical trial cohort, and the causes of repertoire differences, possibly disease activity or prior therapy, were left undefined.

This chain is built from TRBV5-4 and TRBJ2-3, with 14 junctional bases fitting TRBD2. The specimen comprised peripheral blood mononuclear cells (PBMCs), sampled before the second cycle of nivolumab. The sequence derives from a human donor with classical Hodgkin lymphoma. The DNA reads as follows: TGTGCCAGCAGCTCGGGACTAGCGGGAGTATTGACCACAGATACGCAGTATTTT. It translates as CASSSGLAGVLTTDTQYF.